Detailed here is one TCR gamma chain. This clone was detected a few times. The antigen it recognizes is unknown. No much larger clone exists at a distance of one base, and base qualities are not known. Thymic samples were depleted of alphabeta T cells, then CD3+ TCRVdelta1+ TCRVdelta2- thymocytes were FACS-sorted. A purity of roughly 96% to 99.6% was achieved for sorted Vdelta1+ thymocytes. Thymic specimens came from roughly eight paediatric patients undergoing corrective cardiac surgery, aged from roughly 5 days to 15 months. Thymic tissue was dispersed and mononuclear cells isolated on a Histopaque-1077 density gradient. Staining used anti-TCRVdelta1 clone TS8.2, anti-TCRVdelta2 clone B6, anti-CD3 clone HIT3a and anti-TCRalphabeta clone IP26 antibodies. The data were obtained in a study of Vδ1+ human thymocytes (dated by TCRdb to 2016 to 2018). Concerning the study at large: mRNA-level TRG and TRD CDR3 repertoires of highly purified Vdelta1+ thymocytes from young children were characterised as a data resource. Validation of the multiplex-based CDR3 amplicon strategy against 5'RACE-based CDR3 amplicon generation methods had been performed previously. What the research found in general, with its limitations: The authors advised highly purified populations and single-cell validation, since unexpected Vdelta2 sequences could cause misinterpretation of bulk repertoire data. Because no clustering by age or sex was observed, donors were not stratified by these variables in the analyses. About 20% of thymic TRD sequences were found to be Vdelta2 (and few were Vdelta3) despite high sort purity, in contrast to peripheral blood Vdelta1+ controls. Numerous TRG clonotypes were shared among donors (up to 6.9x10^3), while TRD repertoires were essentially private (a maximum of roughly 100 shared). In contrast to oligoclonal peripheral blood repertoires, thymic TRG and TRD repertoires appeared to be highly polyclonal with Gaussian CDR3 length distributions.

The V end gives up 2 bases and the J end 10 bases, leaving 11 bases in the junction not matched to a gene. CDR1 VENAVY and CDR2 YDSYNSRV are derived from the germline V gene. The CDR3 covers 13 residues, taking in both the cysteine and the phenylalanine. Of the read, only the CDR3 DNA is kept; its 39 bases are in frame from base 1. RNA was isolated using the RNeasy mini kit, and reverse transcription was performed with Superscript III. To generate the CDR3 amplicons, a multiplex PCR was run using pooled V-gene forward primers together with a constant-region reverse primer that carried Illumina adaptor overhangs. After gel purification, amplicons were indexed with Nextera index primers over roughly 8 extra PCR cycles and were then purified with AMPure XP beads. Libraries were sequenced on an Illumina MiSeq with paired-end 250 bp reads, dual indexing and around 20% PhiX spike-in. The study's own analysis went as follows. FastQC was used to check read quality, and ea-utils fastq-join was used to merge TRG read pairs. IMGT/HighV-QUEST was used to annotate sequences, retaining only productive sequences with an unambiguous V-gene assignment, and each clonotype was defined by an identical CDR3 sequence. For downstream analysis, VDJtools 1.1.1, tcR 2.2.3, Treemap and vegan Shannon diversity in R 3.4.4 were used. TCRdb called clones afresh from the public reads with CATT; identical DNA rows were later merged. TCRdb's processing, not the study's, gives the V and J calls here. Here the sample has tens of thousands of gamma-chain clones; around 13% occur a single time. 1.9% of the sample is in the top ten clones.

The V and J genes are TRGV8 and TRGJ1 or TRGJ2. This sequence was found in a child less than two years old who had congenital heart surgery. The sample comprised Vdelta1+ gamma-delta thymocytes from the thymus. In light of the paper, this sample's cell subset or site label describes: FACS-sorted CD3+ TCRalphabeta- TCRVdelta1+ TCRVdelta2- thymocytes. The nucleotide sequence reads as follows: TGTGCCACCTGGGATATATGGGAGGGAAAGAAACTCTTT. Translated, it reads CATWDIWEGKKLF.